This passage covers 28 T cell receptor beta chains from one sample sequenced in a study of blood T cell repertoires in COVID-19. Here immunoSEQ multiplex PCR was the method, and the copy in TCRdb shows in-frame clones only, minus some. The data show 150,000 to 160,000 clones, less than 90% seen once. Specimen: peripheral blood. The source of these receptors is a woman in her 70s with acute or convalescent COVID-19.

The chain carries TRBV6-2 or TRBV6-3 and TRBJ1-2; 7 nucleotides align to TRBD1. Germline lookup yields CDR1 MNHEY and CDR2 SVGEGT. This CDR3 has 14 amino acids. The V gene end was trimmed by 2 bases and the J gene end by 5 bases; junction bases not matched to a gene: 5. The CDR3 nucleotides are TGTGCCAGCAGTTACCGACAGGGAAGTTATGGCTACACCTTC. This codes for CASSYRQGSYGYTF.

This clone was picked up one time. CDR3 DNA sequence: TGTGCCAGCAGCCAAACCCTAGGGACAGGGGCGAGCTACACCTTC. Translated, it gives CASSQTLGTGASYTF. This chain connects TRBV4-2 to TRBJ1-2; TRBD1 aligns across 10 bases. The trim removed 2 bases at V and 9 bases at J, leaving 9 bases unmatched. This CDR3 is 15 amino acids long. Per germline, CDR1 LGHNA and CDR2 YNFKEQ.

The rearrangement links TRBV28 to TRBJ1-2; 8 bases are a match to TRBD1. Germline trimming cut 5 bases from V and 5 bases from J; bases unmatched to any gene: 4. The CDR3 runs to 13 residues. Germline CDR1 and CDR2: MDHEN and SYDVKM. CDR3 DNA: TGTGCCAGCAGTCAGGGACAGGCTTATGGCTACACCTTC. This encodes CASSQGQAYGYTF.

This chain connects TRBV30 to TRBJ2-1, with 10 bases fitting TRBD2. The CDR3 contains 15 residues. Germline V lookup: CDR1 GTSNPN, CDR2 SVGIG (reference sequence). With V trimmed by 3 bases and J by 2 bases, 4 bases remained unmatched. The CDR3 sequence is CAWRVAGGPYNEQFF. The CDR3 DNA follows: TGTGCCTGGAGGGTAGCGGGGGGCCCCTACAATGAGCAGTTCTTC.

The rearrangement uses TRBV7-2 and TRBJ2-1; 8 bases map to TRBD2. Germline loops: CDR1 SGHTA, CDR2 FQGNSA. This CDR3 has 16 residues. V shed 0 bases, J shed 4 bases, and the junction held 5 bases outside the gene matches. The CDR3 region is CASSLAGGGTYNEQFF. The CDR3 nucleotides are TGTGCCAGCAGCTTAGCGGGCGGGGGGACTTACAATGAGCAGTTCTTC.

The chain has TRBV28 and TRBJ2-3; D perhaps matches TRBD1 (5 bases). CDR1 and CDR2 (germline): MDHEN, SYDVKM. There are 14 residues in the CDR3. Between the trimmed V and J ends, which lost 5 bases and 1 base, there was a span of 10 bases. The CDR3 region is CASSGQPRTDTQYF. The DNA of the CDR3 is TGTGCCAGCAGTGGACAACCCCGCACAGATACGCAGTATTTT.

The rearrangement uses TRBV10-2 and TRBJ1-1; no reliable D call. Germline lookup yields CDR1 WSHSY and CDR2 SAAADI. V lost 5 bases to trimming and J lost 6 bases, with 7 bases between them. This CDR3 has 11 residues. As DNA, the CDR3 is TGCGCCAGCAGTAAACTGGCTGAAGCTTTCTTT. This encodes CASSKLAEAFF.

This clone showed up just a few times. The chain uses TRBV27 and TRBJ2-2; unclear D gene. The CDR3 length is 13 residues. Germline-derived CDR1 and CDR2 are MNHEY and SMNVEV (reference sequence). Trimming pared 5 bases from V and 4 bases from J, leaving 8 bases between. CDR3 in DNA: TGTGCCAGCAGTCGCCTAGGCACCGGGGAGCTGTTTTTT. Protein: CASSRLGTGELFF.

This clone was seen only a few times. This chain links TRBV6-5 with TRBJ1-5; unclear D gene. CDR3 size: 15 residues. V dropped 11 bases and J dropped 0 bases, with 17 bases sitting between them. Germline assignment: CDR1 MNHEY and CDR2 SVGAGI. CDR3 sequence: CASRPSSYSNQPQHF. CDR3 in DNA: TGTGCCTCCCGACCCAGTAGCTATAGCAATCAGCCCCAGCATTTT.

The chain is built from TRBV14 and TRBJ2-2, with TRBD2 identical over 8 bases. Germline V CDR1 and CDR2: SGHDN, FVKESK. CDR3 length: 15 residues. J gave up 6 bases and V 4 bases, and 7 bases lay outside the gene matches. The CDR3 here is CASSPRGGWAGELFF. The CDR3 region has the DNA TGTGCCAGCAGCCCCCGGGGGGGCTGGGCCGGGGAGCTGTTTTTT.

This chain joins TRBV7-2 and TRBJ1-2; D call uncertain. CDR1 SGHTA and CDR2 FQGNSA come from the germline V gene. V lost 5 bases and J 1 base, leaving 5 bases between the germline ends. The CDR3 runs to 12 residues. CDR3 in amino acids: CASSRGNYGYTF. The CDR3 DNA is TGTGCCAGCAGCCGGGGTAACTATGGCTACACCTTC.

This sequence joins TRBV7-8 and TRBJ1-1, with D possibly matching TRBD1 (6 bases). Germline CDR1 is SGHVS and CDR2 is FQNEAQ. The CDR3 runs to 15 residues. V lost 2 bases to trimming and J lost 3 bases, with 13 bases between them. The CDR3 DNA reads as TGTGCCAGCAGCTTAAGGGGGTCCACGGACACTGAAGCTTTCTTT. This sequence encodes CASSLRGSTDTEAFF.

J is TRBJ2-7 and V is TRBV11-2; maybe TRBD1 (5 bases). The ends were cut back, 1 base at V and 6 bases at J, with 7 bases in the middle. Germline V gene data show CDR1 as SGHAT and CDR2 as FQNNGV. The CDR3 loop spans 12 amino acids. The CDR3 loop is CASSLGGPEQYF. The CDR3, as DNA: TGTGCCAGCAGCTTAGGGGGCCCCGAGCAGTACTTC.

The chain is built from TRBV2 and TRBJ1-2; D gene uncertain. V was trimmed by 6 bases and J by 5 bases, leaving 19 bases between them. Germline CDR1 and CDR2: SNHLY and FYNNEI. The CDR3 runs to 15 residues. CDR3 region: CASSLVEEGLYGYTF. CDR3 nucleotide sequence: TGTGCCAGCAGCCTTGTGGAGGAGGGTCTTTATGGCTACACCTTC.

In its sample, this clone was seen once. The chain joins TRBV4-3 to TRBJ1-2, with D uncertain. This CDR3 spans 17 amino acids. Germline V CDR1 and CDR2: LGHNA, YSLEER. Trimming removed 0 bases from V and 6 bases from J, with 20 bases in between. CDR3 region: CASSQEYVRLGGNGYTF. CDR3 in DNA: TGCGCCAGCAGCCAAGAATATGTCCGCCTGGGCGGGAATGGCTACACCTTC.

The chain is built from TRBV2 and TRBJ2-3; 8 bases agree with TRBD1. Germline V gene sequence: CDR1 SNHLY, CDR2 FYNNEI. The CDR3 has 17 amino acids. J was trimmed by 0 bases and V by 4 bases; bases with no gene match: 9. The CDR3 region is CASSGGNRGFSTDTQYF. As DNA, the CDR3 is TGTGCCAGCAGTGGGGGTAACAGGGGGTTTAGCACAGATACGCAGTATTTT.

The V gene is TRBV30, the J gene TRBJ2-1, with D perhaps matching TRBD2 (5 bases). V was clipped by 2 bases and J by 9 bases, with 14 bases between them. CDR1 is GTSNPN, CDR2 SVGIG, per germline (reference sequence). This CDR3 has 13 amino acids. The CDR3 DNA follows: TGTGCCTGGAGTATAACTAGGGCCGGTGAGCAGTTCTTC. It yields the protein CAWSITRAGEQFF.

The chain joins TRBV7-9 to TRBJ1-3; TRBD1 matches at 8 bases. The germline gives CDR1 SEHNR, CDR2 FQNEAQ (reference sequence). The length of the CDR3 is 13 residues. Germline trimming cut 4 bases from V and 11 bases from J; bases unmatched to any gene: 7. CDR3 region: CASSSGQARPIYF. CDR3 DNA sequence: TGTGCCAGCAGCTCGGGACAGGCCAGACCCATATATTTT.

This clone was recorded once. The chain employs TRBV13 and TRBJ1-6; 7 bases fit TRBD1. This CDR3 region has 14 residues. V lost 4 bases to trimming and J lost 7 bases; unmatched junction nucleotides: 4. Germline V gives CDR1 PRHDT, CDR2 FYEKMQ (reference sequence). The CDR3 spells CASSSRTGNSPLHF. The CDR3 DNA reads TGTGCCAGCAGCTCTCGGACAGGCAATTCACCCCTCCACTTT.

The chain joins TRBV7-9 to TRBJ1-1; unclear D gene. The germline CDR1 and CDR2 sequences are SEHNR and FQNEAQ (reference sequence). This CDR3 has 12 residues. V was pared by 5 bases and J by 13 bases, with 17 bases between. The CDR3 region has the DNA TGTGCCAGCAGCAGGGCCTCGGGGTTAGTTTTCTTT. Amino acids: CASSRASGLVFF.

The CDR3 sequence is CASSPWISGGVGTEAFF. Here the CDR3 DNA reads TGTGCCAGTAGCCCGTGGATATCGGGGGGCGTCGGCACTGAAGCTTTCTTT. The rearrangement uses TRBV19 and TRBJ1-1, with D perhaps TRBD1 (6 bases). The germline CDR1 and CDR2 sequences are LNHDA and SQIVND (reference sequence). Trimming took off 6 bases at V and 4 bases at J, with 24 bases between the two ends. The CDR3 has 17 residues. Together with reference TRBV19 and TRBJ1-1, the CDR3 gives the full variable domain: DGGITQSPKYLFRKEGQNVTLSCEQNLNHDAMYWYRQDPGQGLRLIYYSQIVNDFQKGDIAEGYSVSREKKESFPLTVTSAQKNPTAFYLCASSPWISGGVGTEAFFGQGTRLTVV.

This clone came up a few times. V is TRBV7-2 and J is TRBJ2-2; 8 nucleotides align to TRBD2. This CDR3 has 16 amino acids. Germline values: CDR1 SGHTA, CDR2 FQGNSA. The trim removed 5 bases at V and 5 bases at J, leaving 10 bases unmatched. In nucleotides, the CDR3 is TGTGCCAGCAGCGTCGGACTAGCTTTTGAAACCGGGGAGCTGTTTTTT. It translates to CASSVGLAFETGELFF.

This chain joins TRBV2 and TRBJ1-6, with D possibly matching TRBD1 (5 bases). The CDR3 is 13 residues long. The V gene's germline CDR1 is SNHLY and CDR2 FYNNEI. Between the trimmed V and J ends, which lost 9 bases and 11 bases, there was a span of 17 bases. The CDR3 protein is CASLGGWGAPLHF. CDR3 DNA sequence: TGTGCCAGTCTTGGGGGGTGGGGAGCACCCCTCCACTTT.

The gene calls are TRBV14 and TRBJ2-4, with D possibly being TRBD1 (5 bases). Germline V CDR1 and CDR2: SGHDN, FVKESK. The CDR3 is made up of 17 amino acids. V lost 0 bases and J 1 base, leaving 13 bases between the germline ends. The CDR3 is CASSQERAGLAKNIQYF. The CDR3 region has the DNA TGTGCCAGCAGCCAAGAAAGGGCAGGGTTGGCCAAAAACATTCAGTACTTC.

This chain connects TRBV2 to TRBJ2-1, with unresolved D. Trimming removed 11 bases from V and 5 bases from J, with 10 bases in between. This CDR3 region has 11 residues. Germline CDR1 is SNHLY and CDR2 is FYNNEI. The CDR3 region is CAGRVHNEQFF. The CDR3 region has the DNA TGTGCCGGGCGCGTCCACAATGAGCAGTTCTTC. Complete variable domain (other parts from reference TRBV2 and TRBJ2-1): EPEVTQTPSHQVTQMGQEVILRCVPISNHLYFYWYRQILGQKVEFLVSFYNNEISEKSEIFDDQFSVERPDGSNFTLKIRSTKLEDSAMYFCAGRVHNEQFFGPGTRLTVL.

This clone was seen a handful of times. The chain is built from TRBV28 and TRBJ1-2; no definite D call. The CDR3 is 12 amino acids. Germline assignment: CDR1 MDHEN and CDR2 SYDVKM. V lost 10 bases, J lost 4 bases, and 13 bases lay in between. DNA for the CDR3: TGTGCCACCTTCCCCACTGGCTATGGCTACACCTTC. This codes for CATFPTGYGYTF.

DNA of the CDR3: TGTGCTAGTGGTTTGGTACGGGGCGGGGAGGCAGGTACGCAGTATTTT. Translating gives CASGLVRGGEAGTQYF. The chain carries TRBV12-5 and TRBJ2-3, with a possible D match to TRBD2 (6 bases). The length of the CDR3 is 16 residues. CDR1 and CDR2 from the germline V gene are LGHNT and FRNRAP. Between the trimmed V and J ends, which lost 0 bases and 8 bases, there was a span of 18 bases. The full variable domain, its missing parts supplied by reference TRBV12-5 and TRBJ2-3, is DARVTQTPRHKVTEMGQEVTMRCQPILGHNTVFWYRQTMMQGLELLAYFRNRAPLDDSGMPKDRFSAEMPDATLATLKIQPSEPRDSAVYFCASGLVRGGEAGTQYFGPGTRLTVL.

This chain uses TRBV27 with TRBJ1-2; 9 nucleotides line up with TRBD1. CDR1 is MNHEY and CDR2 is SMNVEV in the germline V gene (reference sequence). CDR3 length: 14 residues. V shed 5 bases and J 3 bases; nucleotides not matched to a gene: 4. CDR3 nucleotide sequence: TGTGCCAGCAGTAATGGGGACAGGGACTATGGCTACACCTTC. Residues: CASSNGDRDYGYTF.